A single sample is the source of the 2 T cell receptor beta chains below, sequenced in a study of PD-1 blockade in classical Hodgkin lymphoma. Sequencing used immunoSEQ multiplex PCR; TCRdb keeps in-frame clones, though not all of them. Altogether about 41,000 clones are present, approximately 67% being singletons, with the ten largest covering about 2.7%. The time point is: cycle 4 day 1 (C4D1), after less than 7 weeks of nivolumab. Following autologous stem cell transplantation, relapse occurred in every patient, and exposure to brentuximab vedotin varied. Material: peripheral blood mononuclear cells (PBMCs), obtained before the fourth cycle of nivolumab. The receptors shown here come from a human donor with classical Hodgkin lymphoma.

The chain uses TRBV4-2 and TRBJ1-4; D ambiguous. Germline values: CDR1 LGHNA, CDR2 YNFKEQ. The germline V and J ends were trimmed by 0 bases and 4 bases, with 9 bases remaining between them. This CDR3 is built from 15 residues. CDR3 sequence reads: CASSQDPSLNEKLFF. CDR3 coding DNA: TGTGCCAGCAGCCAAGATCCCAGCCTTAATGAAAAACTGTTTTTT.

The chain recombines TRBV7-3 with TRBJ2-1; D gene ambiguous. Germline CDR1 SGHTA, CDR2 FQGTGA. This CDR3 spans 13 amino acids. V gave up 3 bases and J gave up 5 bases, with 8 bases separating them. CDR3 in DNA: TGTGCCAGCAGCTTGACGGAGAACAATGAGCAGTTCTTC. Amino acids: CASSLTENNEQFF. The complete variable domain, with remaining parts taken from reference TRBV7-3 and TRBJ2-1, reads GAGVSQTPSNKVTEKGKYVELRCDPISGHTALYWYRQSLGQGPEFLIYFQGTGAADDSGLPNDRFFAVRPEGSVSTLKIQRTERGDSAVYLCASSLTENNEQFFGPGTRLTVL.